The rows below give T cell receptor beta chains drawn from one sample of a study of neurological immune-mediated disorders. TCRdb fed the 5' RACE reads into MiXCR, producing one record per CDR3 protein. This table holds approximately 38,000 distinct CDR3 sequences, 2.5% found once. The sequencing input was PBMCs. These receptors originate from a man aged 50-59 years with multiple sclerosis. CDR3s include the opening cysteine and the closing phenylalanine or tryptophan. The D gene is left open where the match is weak. Not all rows give a size; the values are once, few, many and, for expanded clones, a class.

V	J	size	D	DNA	CDR3
TRBV28	TRBJ2-7	many	TRBD2	TGTGCCAGCACGGGCGGGGGGCGTCCCGAGCAGTACTTC	CASTGGGRPEQYF
TRBV7-2	TRBJ1-4	many	.	TGTGCCAGCAGCCTCACTCTCGGTATAGTGTTTTTT	CASSLTLGIVFF
TRBV28	TRBJ2-1	medium-sized	.	TGTGCCAGCAGTTTGGACAATGAGCAGTTCTTC	CASSLDNEQFF
TRBV20-1	TRBJ2-2	many	TRBD2	TGCAGTGCTAGCCCCGGGACTAGTCCGATCGGGGAGCTGTTTTTT	CSASPGTSPIGELFF
TRBV6-5	TRBJ1-2	many	TRBD1	TGTGCCAGCAGTGAGGAGGACAGGGGAAATTTCTATGGCTACACCTTC	CASSEEDRGNFYGYTF
TRBV29-1	TRBJ2-1	medium-sized	TRBD1	TGCAGCGTTAGCGGACAGGGGCAAAACAATGAGCAGTTCTTC	CSVSGQGQNNEQFF
TRBV5-1	TRBJ1-1	many	.	TGCGCCAGCAGCTCCTGGGCGGTGAACACTGAAGCTTTCTTT	CASSSWAVNTEAFF
TRBV12-3/TRBV12-4	TRBJ1-5	many	.	TGTGCCAGCAGAGGTATAAATCAGCCCCAGCATTTT	CASRGINQPQHF
TRBV20-1	TRBJ2-1	many	TRBD2	TGCAGTGCTAGAGATTATGAGCGGGGGGGTAGAGAGCAGTTCTTC	CSARDYERGGREQFF
TRBV3-1	TRBJ2-2	many	.	TGTGCCAGCAGCCAGACTCTTACCGGGGAGCTGTTTTTT	CASSQTLTGELFF
TRBV4-3	TRBJ2-7	many	.	TGCGCCAGCAGCCAAGAGCGTTACGAGCAGTACTTC	CASSQERYEQYF
TRBV20-1	TRBJ2-1	.	TRBD2	TGCAGTGCTATAGGCGGGGGGCACTCCTACAATGAGCAGTTCTTC	CSAIGGGHSYNEQFF
TRBV7-8	TRBJ1-2	many	TRBD1	TGTGCCAGCAGCAACACCCGGACAGGGGGCGGCTATGGCTACACCTTC	CASSNTRTGGGYGYTF
TRBV20-1	TRBJ2-7	many	TRBD2	TGCAGTGCTAGAGATCCCTCGGGGGGCTCCTACGAGCAGTACTTC	CSARDPSGGSYEQYF
TRBV7-8	TRBJ2-2	many	TRBD1	TGTGCCAGCAGCTTAGATTTGACAGGGCGAACCGGGGAGCTGTTTTTT	CASSLDLTGRTGELFF
TRBV15	TRBJ1-1	many	.	TGTGCCACCAGCAGAGAATTAATGAACACTGAAGCTTTCTTT	CATSRELMNTEAFF
TRBV28	TRBJ2-1	many	.	TGTGCCAGCAGTCTATGGGGTAGGTCCTACAATGAGCAGTTCTTC	CASSLWGRSYNEQFF
TRBV20-1	TRBJ1-5	many	TRBD1	TGCAGTGCTTCCCGGGACAGGAGATATAGCAATCAGCCCCAGCATTTT	CSASRDRRYSNQPQHF
TRBV6-5	TRBJ1-3	many	.	TGTGCCAGCAGTTACTCGTCGGACACTGGAAACACCATATATTTT	CASSYSSDTGNTIYF
TRBV7-2	TRBJ2-3	many	.	TGTGCCAGCAGCCGCCATGGGGCGGATACGCAGTATTTT	CASSRHGADTQYF
TRBV3-1	TRBJ1-1	many	.	TGTGCCAGCAGCCAAGATTTCGGGGATGGGACTGAAGCTTTCTTT	CASSQDFGDGTEAFF
TRBV10-3	TRBJ1-1	many	.	TGTGCCATCACCATAGACCCAATGAACACTGAAGCTTTCTTT	CAITIDPMNTEAFF
TRBV24-1	TRBJ2-3	many	.	TGTGCCACCAGTGACCCCGGACAAAACACAGATACGCAGTATTTT	CATSDPGQNTDTQYF
TRBV12-3/TRBV12-4	TRBJ1-1	many	.	TGTGCCAGCAGACCTACAAGAGGGACTCACACTGAAGCTTTCTTT	CASRPTRGTHTEAFF
TRBV14	TRBJ2-6	many	TRBD1	TGTGCCAGCAGCCAAGATGACCCGGGACAGGGGGCTCGCTCTGGGGCCAACGTCCTGACTTTC	CASSQDDPGQGARSGANVLTF
TRBV25-1	TRBJ2-1	many	TRBD1	TGTGCCAGCAGTGAGCGGGGGACAGGGGGAATACGGGAGCAGTTCTTC	CASSERGTGGIREQFF
TRBV6-1	TRBJ1-6	many	.	TGTGCCAGCAGTGAACAGGGTTATAATTCACCCCTCCACTTT	CASSEQGYNSPLHF
TRBV5-1	TRBJ1-1	many	.	TGCGCCAGCAGCATAGAGGGGAACACTGAAGCTTTCTTT	CASSIEGNTEAFF
TRBV9	TRBJ2-1	many	TRBD2	TGTGCCAGCAGCGTAGCGAGCGGGGGGGCTAGGAATGAGCAGTTCTTC	CASSVASGGARNEQFF
TRBV2	TRBJ1-5	many	TRBD1	TGTGCCAGCAGGAGGACAGGGATCGGCAATCAGCCCCAGCATTTT	CASRRTGIGNQPQHF
TRBV29-1	TRBJ1-2	many	TRBD1	TGCAGCGGGTCGGACAGGGACCATGGCTACACCTTC	CSGSDRDHGYTF
TRBV20-1	TRBJ2-4	many	TRBD1	TGCAGTGCTGTAGGGGGCTGGAACATTCAGTACTTC	CSAVGGWNIQYF
TRBV7-2	TRBJ1-1	many	.	TGTGCCAGCAGCCCTACGGGACAACTGAGGGGTGAAGCTTTCTTT	CASSPTGQLRGEAFF
TRBV20-1	TRBJ2-7	many	TRBD1	TGCAGTGCGGAAACAGGGGCCTCAACCCCCTACGAGCAGTACTTC	CSAETGASTPYEQYF
TRBV5-6	TRBJ2-5	many	.	TGTGCCAGCAGCTTGCAGAGGATGGAGACCCAGTACTTC	CASSLQRMETQYF
TRBV9	TRBJ2-7	many	TRBD1	TGTGCCAGCAGCCCACAACCCGCAGGGGGCCGGGACGAGCAGTACTTC	CASSPQPAGGRDEQYF
TRBV5-1	TRBJ2-3	many	.	TGCGCCAGCAGCCACAGGGATAGCACAGATACGCAGTATTTT	CASSHRDSTDTQYF
TRBV12-3/TRBV12-4	TRBJ1-1	many	.	TGTGCCAGCAAAGGGTTTTGGAACACTGAAGCTTTCTTT	CASKGFWNTEAFF
TRBV5-5	TRBJ2-7	many	.	TGTGCCAGCAGCTTGAGACAGCCTTACGAGCAGTACTTC	CASSLRQPYEQYF
TRBV6-2/TRBV6-3	TRBJ2-7	many	.	TGTGCCAGCAGTTATCCGGGGGCCTACGAGCAGTACTTC	CASSYPGAYEQYF
TRBV2	TRBJ2-5	many	.	TGTGCCAGCAGTGAACCCTGGATGAAGCAAGAGACCCAGTACTTC	CASSEPWMKQETQYF
TRBV7-9	TRBJ2-7	many	TRBD1	TGTGCCAGCAGTCGGACAGGGGACGAGCAGTACTTC	CASSRTGDEQYF
TRBV27	TRBJ1-5	many	TRBD1	TGTGCCAGCAGTTCCTCCCCCTTTCAGGGGGCTTATAGCAATCAGCCCCAGCATTTT	CASSSSPFQGAYSNQPQHF
TRBV7-6	TRBJ2-5	many	.	TGTGCCAGCAGCTTGTTTTCCCCGCCAGAGACCCAGTACTTC	CASSLFSPPETQYF
TRBV20-1	TRBJ1-4	many	.	TGCAGTGCTTACGCCCGGGGCCCCGAGGCTAATGAAAAACTGTTTTTT	CSAYARGPEANEKLFF
TRBV9	TRBJ1-6	many	.	TGTGCCAGCAGCGTAGACCCCTCCACGACTTCACCCCTCCACTTT	CASSVDPSTTSPLHF
TRBV5-5	TRBJ2-2	many	.	TGTGCCAGCAGCCCCAGGTGGGGTGGCGGGGAGCTGTTTTTT	CASSPRWGGGELFF
TRBV3-1	TRBJ1-6	many	.	TGTGCCAGCAGCCGCGAGGGGGGGGCGGTTTCACCCCTCCACTTT	CASSREGGAVSPLHF
TRBV20-1	TRBJ2-5	many	.	TGCAGTACAAGACGTTCAGAGACCCAGTACTTC	CSTRRSETQYF
TRBV5-1	TRBJ1-5	few	TRBD1	TGCGCCAGCAGCACCGGACAGGGGGAACAGCCCCAGAATTTT	CASSTGQGEQPQNF
TRBV4-3	TRBJ2-6	many	.	TGCGCCAGCAGCCAAGATCCTGGGGCCAACGTCCTGACTTTC	CASSQDPGANVLTF
TRBV5-1	TRBJ2-2	many	.	TGCGCCAGCAGCTTGGTTACTAGGGGCGGGGAGCTGTTTTTT	CASSLVTRGGELFF
TRBV6-4	TRBJ1-4	many	.	TGTGCCAGCAGTGCCGGGGGATCTAATGAAAAACTGTTTTTT	CASSAGGSNEKLFF
TRBV5-1	TRBJ2-3	many	.	TGCGCCAGCAGCTTAGGACTCGAAGCTAGCACAGATACGCAGTATTTT	CASSLGLEASTDTQYF
TRBV5-1	TRBJ2-6	many	TRBD1	TGCGCCAGCAGCTTGGGACAGGGTGGCCTGACTTTC	CASSLGQGGLTF
TRBV24-1	TRBJ1-2	many	TRBD1	TGTGCCACCAGTGACCGACAGGGCCCAGCCGATGGCTACACCTTC	CATSDRQGPADGYTF
TRBV20-1	TRBJ1-1	many	.	TGCAGTGCTGGACGGCGCATGAACACTGAAGCTTTCTTT	CSAGRRMNTEAFF
TRBV7-2	TRBJ2-7	medium-sized	.	TGTGCCAGCAGCTTAGGAGCAGAACAAATCTACGAGCAGTACTTC	CASSLGAEQIYEQYF